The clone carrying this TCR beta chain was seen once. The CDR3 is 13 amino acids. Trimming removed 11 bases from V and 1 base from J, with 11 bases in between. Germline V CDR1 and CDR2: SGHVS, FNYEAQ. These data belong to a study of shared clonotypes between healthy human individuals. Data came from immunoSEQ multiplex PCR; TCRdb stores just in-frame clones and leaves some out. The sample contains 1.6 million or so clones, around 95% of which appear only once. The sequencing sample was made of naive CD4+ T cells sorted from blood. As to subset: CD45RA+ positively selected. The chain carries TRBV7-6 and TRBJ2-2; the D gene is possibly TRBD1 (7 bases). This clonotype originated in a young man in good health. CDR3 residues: CASGGGNTGELFF. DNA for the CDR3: TGTGCCTCAGGGGGAGGGAACACCGGGGAGCTGTTTTTT.